The entry below gives a single TCR beta chain sequence along with its context. TCRdb keeps only in-frame clones here, not all; method: immunoSEQ multiplex PCR. Of fewer than 20,000 clones listed, 75% to 85% are singletons. The record originates from a study of ipilimumab plus nivolumab after autologous stem cell transplantation. This CDR3 has 17 residues. The germline V gene encodes CDR1 SGHNT and CDR2 YYREEE (reference sequence). Trimming left V 3 bases short and J 0 bases short, with 13 bases between. The sample in question was PBMCs, obtained in a trial of ipilimumab plus nivolumab as post-transplant consolidation. The chain recombines TRBV5-4 with TRBJ2-6; D is ambiguous. This clonotype originated in a male donor with diffuse large B-cell lymphoma. Here the CDR3 DNA reads TGTGCCAGCAGCTACCCCTGGAGCCCCTCTGGGGCCAACGTCCTGACTTTC. As protein: CASSYPWSPSGANVLTF.